One and the same sample provided the 17 T cell receptor beta chains below, sequenced in a study of Ad26.COV2.S vaccination and SARS-CoV-2 variants. Profiled with immunoSEQ multiplex PCR; TCRdb holds only in-frame clones, not every one. The table records 330,000 or so clones, roughly 88% of them present only once. Treatment noted: some 20 received Ad26.COV2.S at low or high dose, single or two shots; 5 received placebo; per-sample allocation not given. Samples analyzed were those drawn on day 63 after the first vaccine or placebo injection. The specimen comprised peripheral blood, sampled in a trial of Ad26.COV2.S vaccine versus placebo. All receptors come from a person aged 18-60 years who received the Ad26.COV2.S COVID-19 vaccine or a placebo.

The sample holds one count of this clone. This chain connects TRBV5-8 to TRBJ2-7; no clear D gene. This CDR3 region has 11 residues. V lost 4 bases and J 3 bases, leaving 5 bases between the germline ends. Looked up from germline, CDR1 is SGHTS and CDR2 is YDEGEE. This chain's CDR3 is CASSMHYEQYF. The CDR3 nucleotides read TGTGCCAGCAGCATGCACTACGAGCAGTACTTC.

J is TRBJ1-4 and V is TRBV28, with D perhaps matching TRBD1 (6 bases). The germline gives CDR1 MDHEN, CDR2 SYDVKM. CDR3 length: 14 amino acids. V was clipped by 6 bases and J by 9 bases, with 17 bases between them. CDR3 DNA sequence: TGTGCCAGCAGCCCTAGGCTGGGGGCCAAAAAACTGTTTTTT. It specifies CASSPRLGAKKLFF.

This clone was seen a single time. The V and J genes are TRBV28 and TRBJ1-2; TRBD1 matches at 8 bases. This CDR3 spans 16 amino acids. The germline V gene has CDR1 MDHEN and CDR2 SYDVKM. Losses at the gene ends were 2 bases for V and 5 bases for J; bases not matched to a gene: 10. The CDR3 nucleotides read TGTGCCAGCAGTTTACGTGACAGGGGATTAAGATATGGCTACACCTTC. Translation: CASSLRDRGLRYGYTF.

This chain connects TRBV7-2 to TRBJ2-4; 10 nucleotides line up with TRBD1. Germline assignment: CDR1 SGHTA and CDR2 FQGNSA. V gave up 2 bases and J gave up 10 bases; unmatched junction bases: 8. The CDR3 is 15 residues long. The CDR3 spells CASSLRTGGGGIQYF. In nucleotides, the CDR3 is TGTGCCAGCAGCTTAAGGACAGGGGGTGGCGGGATTCAGTACTTC.

The chain recombines TRBV4-3 with TRBJ1-2; D is undetermined. From germline, CDR1 is LGHNA and CDR2 YSLEER. V lost 6 bases and J lost 0, with 14 bases in between. The CDR3 is 15 residues long. The CDR3 loop is CASSKAGGANYGYTF. The CDR3 DNA follows: TGCGCCAGCAGTAAAGCAGGAGGAGCTAACTATGGCTACACCTTC.

The chain uses TRBV7-2 and TRBJ2-7; TRBD2 matches 7 bases. The ends lost 1 base at V and 4 bases at J; junction bases unmatched: 1. CDR1 is SGHTA, CDR2 FQGNSA, per germline. The CDR3 consists of 13 residues. Written as DNA, the CDR3 is TGTGCCAGCAGCTTAGGAGCGGGATACGAGCAGTACGTC. It yields the protein CASSLGAGYEQYV.

This clone was seen a single time. CDR3 coding DNA: TGTGCCAGCTCACCACGGGGTACGGGATCAGCTTTCTTT. Translating it yields CASSPRGTGSAFF. This chain links TRBV18 with TRBJ1-1; D unclear. The V gene's germline CDR1 is KGHSH and CDR2 LQKENI. Trimming took off 1 base at V and 10 bases at J, with 13 bases between the two ends. This CDR3 is built from 13 residues.

As for this clone: Other DNA sequences in this specimen translate into the identical CDR3. The V gene is TRBV18, the J gene TRBJ2-5; D call uncertain. In germline, CDR1 is KGHSH, CDR2 LQKENI. V lost 1 base and J lost 4, with 4 bases in between. This CDR3 is 12 amino acids long. CDR3 bases: TGTGCCAGCTCACCACGGGGAGAGACCCAGTACTTC. As protein: CASSPRGETQYF.

The rearrangement joins TRBV4-3 to TRBJ2-7, with 9 bases aligning to TRBD1. V was clipped by 0 bases and J by 0 bases; unmatched bases: 21. CDR1 is LGHNA, CDR2 YSLEER, per germline. This CDR3 contains 22 residues. Here the CDR3 reads CASSQDHWGQGKGQRISYEQYF. The CDR3 DNA sequence: TGCGCCAGCAGCCAAGATCATTGGGGACAGGGAAAAGGTCAACGGATCTCCTACGAGCAGTACTTC.

This chain uses TRBV9 with TRBJ1-2; D is uncertain. The CDR3 spans 12 residues. V shed 2 bases and J shed 8 bases, with 10 bases lying between them. Per the germline V gene, CDR1 is SGDLS and CDR2 is YYNGEE. The CDR3 DNA follows: TGTGCCAGCAGCGTCGATGGGCGCGGCTACACCTTC. This encodes CASSVDGRGYTF.

The genes are TRBV12-3 or TRBV12-4 and TRBJ1-5, with no clear D. Trimming took 3 bases from V and 5 from J, leaving 8 bases between them. CDR3 length: 13 residues. CDR3 protein: CASSLGAHQPQHF. CDR3 DNA: TGTGCCAGCAGTTTGGGAGCCCATCAGCCCCAGCATTTT.

The V gene is TRBV4-3, the J gene TRBJ1-3; D possibly corresponds to TRBD1 (5 bases). The ends were cut back, 4 bases at V and 0 bases at J, with 13 bases in the middle. Germline V CDR1 and CDR2: LGHNA, YSLEER. The CDR3 is 16 residues long. CDR3 loop: CASSLSRGGSGNTIYF. Here the CDR3 DNA reads TGCGCCAGCAGCCTCTCACGGGGGGGCTCTGGAAACACCATATATTTT.

This chain links TRBV6-2 or TRBV6-3 with TRBJ2-7; the D gene is possibly TRBD2 (6 bases). CDR3 size: 13 residues. V lost 4 bases, J lost 2 bases, and 9 bases lay in between. Germline CDR1 MNHEY, CDR2 SVGEGT. The CDR3 here is CASSFGGTYEQYV. The DNA for the CDR3 is TGTGCCAGCAGTTTCGGGGGTACCTACGAGCAGTACGTC.

This rearrangement joins TRBV7-9 to TRBJ2-7; TRBD2 might be the D (6 bases). Trimming left V 1 base short and J 0 bases short, with 10 bases between. The CDR3 consists of 15 residues. Germline values: CDR1 SEHNR, CDR2 FQNEAQ (reference sequence). This CDR3 is CASSLVPGLSYEQYF. In DNA, the CDR3 is TGTGCCAGCAGCTTAGTCCCGGGACTCTCCTACGAGCAGTACTTC.

The J gene is TRBJ2-2, the V gene TRBV27; TRBD2 matches 13 bases. In germline, CDR1 is MNHEY, CDR2 SMNVEV (reference sequence). The junction had 7 bases not matched to a gene; V was cut back by 5 bases and J by 7 bases. CDR3 length equals 16 residues. The CDR3 nucleotides read TGTGCCAGCAGTCCTGGGACTAGCGGGATTGGCGGGGAGCTGTTTTTT. Its protein is CASSPGTSGIGGELFF.

The chain is built from TRBV27 and TRBJ2-2; a possible D gene is TRBD2 (6 bases). The V and J ends lost 2 bases and 5 bases respectively, with 12 bases between them. The CDR3 is made up of 15 amino acids. Germline CDR1 is MNHEY and CDR2 is SMNVEV (reference sequence). In DNA form, the CDR3 reads TGTGCCAGCAGTTTAGGATCGGGGGTTACCGGGGAGCTGTTTTTT. It is translated as CASSLGSGVTGELFF.

The J gene is TRBJ2-2, the V gene TRBV7-8; 7 bases are shared with TRBD2. The CDR3 loop spans 19 amino acids. Germline assignment: CDR1 SGHVS and CDR2 FQNEAQ. Germline trimming cut 1 base from V and 1 base from J; bases unmatched to any gene: 12. The CDR3 loop is CASSLVGLGAGLNTGELFF. CDR3 sequence (DNA): TGTGCCAGCAGCTTAGTAGGACTAGGAGCAGGACTGAACACCGGGGAGCTGTTTTTT.